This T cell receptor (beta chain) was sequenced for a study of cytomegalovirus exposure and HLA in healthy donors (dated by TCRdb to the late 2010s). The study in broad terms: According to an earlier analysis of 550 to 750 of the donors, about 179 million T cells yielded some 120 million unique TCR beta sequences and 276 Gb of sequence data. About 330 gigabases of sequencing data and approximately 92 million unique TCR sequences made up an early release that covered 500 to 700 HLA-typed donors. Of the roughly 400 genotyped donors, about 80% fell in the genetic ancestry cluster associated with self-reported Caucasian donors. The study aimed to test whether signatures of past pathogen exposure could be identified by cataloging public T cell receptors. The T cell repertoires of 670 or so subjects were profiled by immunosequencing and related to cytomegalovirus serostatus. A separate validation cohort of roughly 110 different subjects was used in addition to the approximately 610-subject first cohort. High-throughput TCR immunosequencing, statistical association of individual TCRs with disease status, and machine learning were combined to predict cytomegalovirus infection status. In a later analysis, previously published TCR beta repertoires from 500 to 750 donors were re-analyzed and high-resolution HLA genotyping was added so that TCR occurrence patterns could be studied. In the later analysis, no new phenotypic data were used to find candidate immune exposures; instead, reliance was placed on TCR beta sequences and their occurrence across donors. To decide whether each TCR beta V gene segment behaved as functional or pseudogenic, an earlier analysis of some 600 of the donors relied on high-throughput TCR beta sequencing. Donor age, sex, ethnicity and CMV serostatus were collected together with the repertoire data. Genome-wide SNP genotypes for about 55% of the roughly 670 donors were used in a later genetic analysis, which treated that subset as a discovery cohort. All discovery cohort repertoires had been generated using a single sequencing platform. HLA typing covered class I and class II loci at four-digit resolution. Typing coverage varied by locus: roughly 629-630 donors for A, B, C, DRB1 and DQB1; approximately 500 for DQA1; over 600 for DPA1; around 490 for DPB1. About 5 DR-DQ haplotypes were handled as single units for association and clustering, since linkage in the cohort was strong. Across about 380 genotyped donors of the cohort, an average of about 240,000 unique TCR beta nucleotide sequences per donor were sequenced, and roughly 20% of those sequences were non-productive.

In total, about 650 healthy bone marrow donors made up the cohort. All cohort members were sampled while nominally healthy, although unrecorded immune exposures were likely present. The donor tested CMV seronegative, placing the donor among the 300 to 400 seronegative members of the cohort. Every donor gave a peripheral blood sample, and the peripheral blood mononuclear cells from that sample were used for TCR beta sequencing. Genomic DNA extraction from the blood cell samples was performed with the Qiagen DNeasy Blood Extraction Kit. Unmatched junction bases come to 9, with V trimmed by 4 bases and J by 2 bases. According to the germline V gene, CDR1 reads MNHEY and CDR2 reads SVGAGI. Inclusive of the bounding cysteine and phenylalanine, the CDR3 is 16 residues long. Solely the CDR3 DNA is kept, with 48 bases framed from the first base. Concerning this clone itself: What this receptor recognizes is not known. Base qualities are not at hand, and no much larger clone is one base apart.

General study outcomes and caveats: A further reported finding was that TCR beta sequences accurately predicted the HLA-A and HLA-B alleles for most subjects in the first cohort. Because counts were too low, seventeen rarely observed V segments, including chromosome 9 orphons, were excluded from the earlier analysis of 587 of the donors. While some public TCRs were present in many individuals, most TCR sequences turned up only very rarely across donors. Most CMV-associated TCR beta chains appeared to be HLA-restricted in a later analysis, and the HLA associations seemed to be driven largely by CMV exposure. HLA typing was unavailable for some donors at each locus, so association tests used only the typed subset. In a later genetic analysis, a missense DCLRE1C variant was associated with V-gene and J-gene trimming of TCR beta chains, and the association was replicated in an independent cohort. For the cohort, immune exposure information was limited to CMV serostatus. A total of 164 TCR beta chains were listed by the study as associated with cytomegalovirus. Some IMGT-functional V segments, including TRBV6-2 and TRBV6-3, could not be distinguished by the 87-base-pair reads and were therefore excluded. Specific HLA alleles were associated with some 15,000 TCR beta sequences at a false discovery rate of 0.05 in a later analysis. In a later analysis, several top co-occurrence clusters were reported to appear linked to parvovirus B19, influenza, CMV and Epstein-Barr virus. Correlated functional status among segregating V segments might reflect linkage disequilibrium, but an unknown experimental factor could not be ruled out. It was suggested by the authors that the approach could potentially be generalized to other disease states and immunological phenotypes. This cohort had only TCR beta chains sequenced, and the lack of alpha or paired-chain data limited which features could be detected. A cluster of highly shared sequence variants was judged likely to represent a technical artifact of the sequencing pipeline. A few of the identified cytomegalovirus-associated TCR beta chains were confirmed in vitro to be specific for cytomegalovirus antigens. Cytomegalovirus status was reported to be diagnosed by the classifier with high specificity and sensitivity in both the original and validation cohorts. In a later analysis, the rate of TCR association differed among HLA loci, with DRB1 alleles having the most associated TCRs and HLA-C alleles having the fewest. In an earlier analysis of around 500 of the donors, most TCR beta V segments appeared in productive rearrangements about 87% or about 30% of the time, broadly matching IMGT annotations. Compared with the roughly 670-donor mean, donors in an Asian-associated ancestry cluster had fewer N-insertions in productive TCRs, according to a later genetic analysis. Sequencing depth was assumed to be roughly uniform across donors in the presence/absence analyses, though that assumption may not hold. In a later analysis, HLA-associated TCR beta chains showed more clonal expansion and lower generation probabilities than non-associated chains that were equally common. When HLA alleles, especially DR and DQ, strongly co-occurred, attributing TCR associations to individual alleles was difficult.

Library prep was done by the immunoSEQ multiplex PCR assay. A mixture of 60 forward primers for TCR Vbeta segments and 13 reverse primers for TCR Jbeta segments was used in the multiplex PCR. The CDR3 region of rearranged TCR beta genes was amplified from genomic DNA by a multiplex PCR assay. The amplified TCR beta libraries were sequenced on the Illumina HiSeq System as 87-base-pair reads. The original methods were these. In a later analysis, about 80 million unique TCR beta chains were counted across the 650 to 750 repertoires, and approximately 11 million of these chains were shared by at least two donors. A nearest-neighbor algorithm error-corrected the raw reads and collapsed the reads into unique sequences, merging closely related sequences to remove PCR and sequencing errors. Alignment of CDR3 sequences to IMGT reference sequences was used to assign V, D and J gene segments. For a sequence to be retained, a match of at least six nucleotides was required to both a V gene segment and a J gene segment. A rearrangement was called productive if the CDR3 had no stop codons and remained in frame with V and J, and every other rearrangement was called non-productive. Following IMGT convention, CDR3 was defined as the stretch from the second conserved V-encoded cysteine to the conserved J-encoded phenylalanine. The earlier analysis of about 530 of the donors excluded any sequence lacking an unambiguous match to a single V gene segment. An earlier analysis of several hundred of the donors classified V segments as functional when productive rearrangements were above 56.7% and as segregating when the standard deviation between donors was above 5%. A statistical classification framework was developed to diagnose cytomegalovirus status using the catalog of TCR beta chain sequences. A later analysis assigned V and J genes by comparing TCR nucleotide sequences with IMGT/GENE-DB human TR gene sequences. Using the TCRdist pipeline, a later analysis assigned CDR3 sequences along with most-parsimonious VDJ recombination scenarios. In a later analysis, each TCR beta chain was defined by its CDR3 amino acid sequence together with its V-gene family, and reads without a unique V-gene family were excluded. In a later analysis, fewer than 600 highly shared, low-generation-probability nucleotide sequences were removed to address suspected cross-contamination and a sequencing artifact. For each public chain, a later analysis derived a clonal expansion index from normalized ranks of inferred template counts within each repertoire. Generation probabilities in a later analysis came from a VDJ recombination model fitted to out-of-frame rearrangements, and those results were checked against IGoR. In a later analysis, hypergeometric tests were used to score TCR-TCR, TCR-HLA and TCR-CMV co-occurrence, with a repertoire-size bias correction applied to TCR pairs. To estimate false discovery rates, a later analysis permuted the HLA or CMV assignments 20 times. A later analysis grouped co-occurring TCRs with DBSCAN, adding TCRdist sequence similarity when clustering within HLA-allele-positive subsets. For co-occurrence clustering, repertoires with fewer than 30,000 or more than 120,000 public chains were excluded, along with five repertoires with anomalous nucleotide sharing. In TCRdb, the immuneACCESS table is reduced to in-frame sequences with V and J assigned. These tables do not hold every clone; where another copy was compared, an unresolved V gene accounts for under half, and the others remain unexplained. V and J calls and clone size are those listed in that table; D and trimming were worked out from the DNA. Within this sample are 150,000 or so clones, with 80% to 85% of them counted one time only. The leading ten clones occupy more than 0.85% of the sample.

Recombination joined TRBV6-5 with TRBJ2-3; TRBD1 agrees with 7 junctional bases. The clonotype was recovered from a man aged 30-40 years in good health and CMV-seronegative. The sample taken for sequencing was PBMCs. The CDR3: CASSSSTGQLTDTQYF. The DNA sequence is TGTGCCAGCAGTTCCTCTACGGGACAGCTCACAGATACGCAGTATTTT.